This T cell receptor beta chain stems from a study of CD8 T cells in Susac syndrome. General observations from the study: In Susac syndrome, CD8+ expansion was highest in TEMRA and active disease.

Bulk CD8+ and CD4+ cells came from magnetic negative isolation; CD8+ TEMRA by FACS. There are 17 residues in the CDR3. Trimming took 3 bases from V and 12 from J; bases not matched to a gene: 18. With respect to this clonotype: Its antigen is unknown.

About 0.45 to 1 ug RNA was reverse transcribed with random hexamers. TCRdb redid the calling of the immunoSEQ multiplex PCR reads with MiXCR, one entry per CDR3 protein. The sample carries about 85,000 distinct CDR3 sequences, just under 95% recorded once. This chain links TRBV12-3 or TRBV12-4 with TRBJ1-5; 9 positions agree with TRBD1. The sequencing sample was made of CD8+ T cells from PBMCs. The sequence derives from a human donor with Susac syndrome. CDR3 in amino acids: CASSFSPPWDRAPDQHF. The CDR3 DNA is TGTGCCAGCAGTTTCAGCCCCCCGTGGGACAGGGCCCCTGACCAGCATTTT.